These 26 T cell receptor beta chains came from one sample sequenced in a study of T-cell memory formation after mild COVID-19. Each CDR3 protein gets one entry after TCRdb re-called the 5' RACE reads with MiXCR. The profile shows fewer than 250,000 distinct CDR3 sequences, 15% of them singletons. Sequences were obtained from PBMCs or a T cell subset sorted from them (not recorded which). The source is an adult woman who had mild COVID-19 (a few samples of this study predate the infection). Cell type and time point are not known.

The rearrangement uses TRBV7-9 and TRBJ1-2; a weak D match, TRBD1 (5 bases). From germline, CDR1 is SEHNR and CDR2 FQNEAQ (reference sequence). V lost 1 base and J 8 bases, leaving 11 bases between the germline ends. The CDR3 totals 13 residues. The CDR3 loop reads CASSLEGRWGYTF. The CDR3 coding sequence is TGTGCCAGCAGCTTAGAGGGACGGTGGGGCTACACCTTC.

This clonotype was counted a few times. The rearrangement joins TRBV19 to TRBJ2-3, with TRBD2 matching over 7 bases. The junction had 10 bases not matched to a gene; V was cut back by 11 bases and J by 2 bases. From germline, CDR1 is LNHDA and CDR2 SQIVND (reference sequence). The CDR3 extends over 14 amino acids. The CDR3 coding sequence is TGTGCCTCACAGAGCGGGGTATTCACAGATACGCAGTATTTT. Encoded protein: CASQSGVFTDTQYF. Full variable domain (missing parts from reference TRBV19 and TRBJ2-3): DGGITQSPKYLFRKEGQNVTLSCEQNLNHDAMYWYRQDPGQGLRLIYYSQIVNDFQKGDIAEGYSVSREKKESFPLTVTSAQKNPTAFYLCASQSGVFTDTQYFGPGTRLTVL.

The chain uses TRBV20-1 and TRBJ1-6, with 8 positions matching TRBD1. The CDR3 has 13 amino acids. The J segment lost 9 bases and the V segment lost 2 bases, leaving 3 bases of the junction unmatched. Germline assignment: CDR1 DFQATT and CDR2 SNEGSKA (reference sequence). The CDR3 spells CSARNRGASPLHF. DNA for the CDR3: TGCAGTGCTAGAAACAGGGGGGCTTCACCCCTCCACTTT.

The chain links TRBV29-1 to TRBJ1-2; possible D gene TRBD1, 5 bases. The CDR3 totals 12 residues. CDR1 and CDR2 (germline): SQVTM, ANQGSEA. Between the trimmed V and J ends, which lost 5 bases and 4 bases, there was a span of 11 bases. The CDR3 protein is CSVRRDRYGYTF. The CDR3 DNA is TGCAGCGTTCGAAGGGACCGCTATGGCTACACCTTC. Combining the CDR3 with reference TRBV29-1 and TRBJ1-2 gives the whole variable domain SAVISQKPSRDICQRGTSLTIQCQVDSQVTMMFWYRQQPGQSLTLIATANQGSEATYESGFVIDKFPISRPNLTFSTLTVSNMSPEDSSIYLCSVRRDRYGYTFGSGTRLTVV.

There are a few counts of this clonotype. The rearrangement joins TRBV27 to TRBJ1-1; tentatively, D is TRBD1 (5 bases). Trimming took off 5 bases at V and 0 bases at J, with 16 bases between the two ends. Germline values: CDR1 MNHEY, CDR2 SMNVEV (reference sequence). This CDR3 spans 16 amino acids. This CDR3 is CASSPRQSGLNTEAFF. For the CDR3, the DNA is TGTGCCAGCAGTCCCCGACAGTCGGGGTTGAACACTGAAGCTTTCTTT.

The table lists this clonotype with a few counts. The chain is built from TRBV9 and TRBJ2-1, with TRBD1 identical over 7 bases. Trimming took 0 bases from V and 7 from J; bases not matched to a gene: 7. This CDR3 is 15 amino acids long. In germline, CDR1 is SGDLS, CDR2 YYNGEE. CDR3 nucleotide sequence: TGTGCCAGCAGCGTAGACCTCGGGACAGTGAATGAGCAGTTCTTC. It specifies CASSVDLGTVNEQFF.

The chain carries TRBV7-6 and TRBJ2-3; D gene uncertain. The length of the CDR3 is 13 residues. Trimming removed 1 base at V and 6 bases at J, with 8 bases between. The germline CDR1 and CDR2 sequences are SGHVS and FNYEAQ. In DNA, the CDR3 is TGTGCCAGCAGCTTAGATAATACGGATACGCAGTATTTT. Its protein product is CASSLDNTDTQYF.

The chain has TRBV12-3 or TRBV12-4 and TRBJ2-6; D is unresolved. The V end was cut by 6 bases, the J end by 2 bases, with 17 bases between. The CDR3 spans 17 residues. Here the CDR3 reads CASSRPLVGAGANVLTF. The CDR3 DNA sequence: TGTGCCAGCAGCCGACCACTGGTGGGTGCTGGGGCCAACGTCCTGACTTTC.

The chain couples TRBV7-9 to TRBJ2-7; D may be TRBD2 (5 bases). V dropped 5 bases and J dropped 0 bases, with 14 bases sitting between them. Per germline, CDR1 SEHNR and CDR2 FQNEAQ (reference sequence). The CDR3 spans 15 residues. CDR3 loop: CASSAGWLVSYEQYF. In nucleotides, the CDR3 is TGTGCCAGCAGCGCGGGCTGGTTAGTCTCCTACGAGCAGTACTTC. The full variable domain, rest sourced from reference TRBV7-9 and TRBJ2-7, is DTGVSQNPRHKITKRGQNVTFRCDPISEHNRLYWYRQTLGQGPEFLTYFQNEAQLEKSRLLSDRFSAERPKGSFSTLEIQRTEQGDSAMYLCASSAGWLVSYEQYFGPGTRLTVT.

This clonotype was observed a handful of times. The rearrangement uses TRBV18 and TRBJ2-7, with D hard to call. Germline CDR1 KGHSH, CDR2 LQKENI. The CDR3 contains 12 residues. With 4 bases removed from V and 2 bases from J, the gap between germline ends came to 6 bases. For the CDR3, the DNA is TGTGCCAGCTCACTTCAGACCTACGAGCAGTACTTC. Amino acids: CASSLQTYEQYF.

The chain is built from TRBV7-8 and TRBJ2-5; 11 nucleotides match TRBD2. V lost 6 bases and J lost 5; bases outside the gene matches: 8. Germline CDR1 and CDR2: SGHVS and FQNEAQ. This CDR3 has 15 residues. CDR3 DNA: TGTGCCAGCAGGGAGAATAGCGGGGGGGGTGAGACCCAGTACTTC. It translates to CASRENSGGGETQYF.

With respect to this clonotype: Relative to the germline gene, one junction end is altered; a read error may explain this. The V gene is TRBV27, the J gene TRBJ2-1; D is unclear. In germline, CDR1 is MNHEY, CDR2 SMNVEV (reference sequence). This CDR3 has 14 amino acids. The CDR3 sequence: CASSLPSRVSKWVF. Here the CDR3 DNA reads TGTGCCAGCAGTTTACCTTCGAGAGTTAGCAAGTGGGTCTTC.

In its sample, this clonotype was seen a few times. The V and J genes are TRBV5-1 and TRBJ2-7, with a possible D match to TRBD1 (5 bases). Germline V gives CDR1 SGHRS, CDR2 YFSETQ. V was trimmed by 6 bases and J by 8 bases, leaving 36 bases between them. This CDR3 comprises 19 residues. CDR3 region: CASNIDSPRILGGRVQQYF. The DNA for the CDR3 is TGCGCCAGCAACATAGACAGTCCCCGGATACTTGGCGGCCGCGTTCAGCAGTACTTC.

This rearrangement joins TRBV5-5 to TRBJ2-7; 10 nucleotides match TRBD1. Per germline, CDR1 SGHKS and CDR2 YYEKEE (reference sequence). There are 18 residues in the CDR3. The V gene end was trimmed by 2 bases and the J gene end by 6 bases; junction bases not matched to a gene: 17. CDR3 protein: CASSFPPGQGITRTEQYF. The CDR3 nucleotides are TGTGCCAGCAGCTTCCCCCCGGGACAGGGGATCACCCGAACCGAGCAGTACTTC.

This clonotype was counted between two and nine times. The CDR3 DNA reads TGTGCCACCAGTGATGGACAGGGAAGCTCTGGAAACACCATATATTTT. Translated, it gives CATSDGQGSSGNTIYF. The chain employs TRBV24-1 and TRBJ1-3; TRBD1 matches at 8 bases. Germline CDR1 reads KGHDR; CDR2 reads SFDVKD. Trimming cost V 3 bases and J 0 bases; bases outside gene matches: 3. CDR3 length equals 16 residues.

The chain carries TRBV6-1 and TRBJ2-7; tentatively, D is TRBD2 (6 bases). Trimming took off 2 bases at V and 4 bases at J, with 12 bases between the two ends. This CDR3 contains 14 residues. Germline V CDR1 and CDR2: MNHNS, SASEGT. The DNA for the CDR3 is TGTGCCAGCAGTGAAATCACGGGAGAATACGAGCAGTACTTC. Translating it yields CASSEITGEYEQYF.

The chain couples TRBV7-8 to TRBJ1-2, with 10 positions matching TRBD1. Germline V lookup: CDR1 SGHVS, CDR2 FQNEAQ. After removal of 0 bases from V and 8 bases from J, the junction contained 15 bases not matched to a gene. The CDR3 has 18 residues. This chain's CDR3 is CASSLAFSPAGTGVGYTF. CDR3 bases: TGTGCCAGCAGCTTAGCCTTTTCCCCCGCCGGGACAGGGGTCGGCTACACCTTC.

The chain is built from TRBV20-1 and TRBJ2-7; TRBD1 might be the D (7 bases). Trimming took 3 bases from V and 6 from J, leaving 12 bases between them. The CDR3 totals 12 residues. Germline V gene data show CDR1 as DFQATT and CDR2 as SNEGSKA (reference sequence). Here the CDR3 DNA reads TGCAGTGCTAGGGAGGGGACAGTCGAGCAGTACTTC. This translates into CSAREGTVEQYF.

The chain links TRBV25-1 to TRBJ1-6, with unresolved D. Trimming cost V 5 bases and J 7 bases, with 6 bases left between them. Germline loops: CDR1 MGHDK, CDR2 SYGVNS. The CDR3 spans 12 residues. The CDR3 here is CASSQPNSPLHF. The CDR3 coding sequence is TGTGCCAGCAGTCAACCCAATTCACCCCTCCACTTT.

In its sample, this clonotype was seen once. The V and J genes are TRBV12-3 or TRBV12-4 and TRBJ2-1; 9 nucleotides line up with TRBD1. After removal of 6 bases from V and 9 bases from J, the junction contained 12 bases not matched to a gene. The CDR3 has 15 residues. CDR3 bases: TGTGCCAGCAGCCAAGGACAGGGGAGTTCGAGTGAGCAGTTCTTC. Protein product: CASSQGQGSSSEQFF.

In its sample, this clonotype was seen a few times. For the CDR3, the DNA is TGTGCCAGCAGCGTAGGGCAGGGCCAGAGAGGCTATGGCTACACCTTC. It codes for CASSVGQGQRGYGYTF. The rearrangement joins TRBV9 to TRBJ1-2; the D gene is possibly TRBD1 (5 bases). Germline values: CDR1 SGDLS, CDR2 YYNGEE. The CDR3 is 16 residues long. V shed 0 bases and J shed 4 bases, with 16 bases lying between them.

The sample holds a few counts of this clonotype. The gene calls are TRBV3-1 and TRBJ1-2; D gene uncertain. CDR3 length equals 15 residues. V lost 1 base and J lost 4, with 13 bases in between. Germline-derived CDR1 and CDR2 are LGHDT and YNNKEL (reference sequence). CDR3 loop: CASSQGGLSSYGYTF. The CDR3 bases are TGTGCCAGCAGCCAAGGTGGTTTATCGAGCTATGGCTACACCTTC.

This clonotype was seen more than once but under ten times. CDR3 in amino acids: CSARLTGGNQPQHF. CDR3 sequence (DNA): TGCAGTGCTAGGCTGACAGGGGGCAATCAGCCCCAGCATTTT. The V and J genes are TRBV20-1 and TRBJ1-5; 8 positions match TRBD1. Germline CDR1 is DFQATT and CDR2 is SNEGSKA (reference sequence). The CDR3 loop spans 14 amino acids. V gave up 3 bases and J gave up 2 bases; unmatched junction bases: 3.

The J gene is TRBJ2-7, the V gene TRBV27; D may correspond to TRBD1 or TRBD2 (8 bases each). CDR1 is MNHEY and CDR2 is SMNVEV in the germline V gene (reference sequence). The ends were cut back, 4 bases at V and 4 bases at J, with 23 bases in the middle. The CDR3 totals 17 residues. The CDR3 nucleotides read TGTGCCAGCAGTTCCCACGGGAGGGGACAGGCTAATTACGAGCAGTACTTC. Its protein is CASSSHGRGQANYEQYF.

The rearrangement joins TRBV10-3 to TRBJ1-1, with D perhaps TRBD1 (5 bases). Germline lookup yields CDR1 ENHRY and CDR2 SYGVKD. CDR3 length: 13 amino acids. V gave up 11 bases and J gave up 4 bases, with 17 bases separating them. CDR3 DNA sequence: TGTGCCGCCGCGGGGGGGGGAAGCACTGAAGCTTTCTTT. The encoded protein is CAAAGGGSTEAFF.

V usage is TRBV7-2 and J usage is TRBJ1-5; D remains ambiguous. There are 13 residues in the CDR3. Trimming took off 1 base at V and 7 bases at J, with 8 bases between the two ends. Germline V gives CDR1 SGHTA, CDR2 FQGNSA. CDR3 in amino acids: CASSLDGFQPQHF. The DNA for the CDR3 is TGTGCCAGCAGCTTAGATGGTTTCCAGCCCCAGCATTTT.